This record looks at one T cell receptor (beta chain) sequence and its context. This specimen comes from a study of cytomegalovirus exposure and HLA in healthy donors. Trimming stripped 4 bases from V and 0 bases from J, with 17 bases between. The CDR3 extends over 17 amino acids. The germline V gene has CDR1 SGHRS and CDR2 YFSETQ. 13 Jbeta primers and 60 Vbeta primers were used for the PCR. Assay: immunoSEQ multiplex PCR; the TCRdb copy retains only in-frame clones and omits some. The sample shows around 140,000 clones, about 61% of them seen only once. The receptor was derived from a middle-aged woman in good health and CMV-seronegative. The rearrangement uses TRBV5-1 and TRBJ2-1; TRBD1 is a possible D gene (6 bases). Sequenced material: PBMCs. The CDR3, as DNA: TGCGCCAGCAGCCTAGAAACAGGGCTGGGCTCCTACAATGAGCAGTTCTTC. Translating it yields CASSLETGLGSYNEQFF.